The 25 T cell receptor beta chains below all came from one sample that was sequenced in a study of human T cells and chemical hapten exposure. TCRdb reprocessed the RACE reads with MiXCR, giving one entry per CDR3 protein. This table has about 69,000 distinct CDR3 sequences, more than 30% appearing once. Time point meaning: patch test 1, 2 weeks after DPC sensitization. Treatment reported: therapeutic diphenylcyclopropenone sensitization with weekly scalp DPC. This specimen was whole blood, taken in connection with sensitization to the hapten diphenylcyclopropenone (DPC). These receptors were taken from a man aged 35-49 years with alopecia areata. Some clones in this sample may be carry-over from other donors' samples.

CDR3 region: CSARQSTEAFF. CDR3 DNA sequence: TGCAGTGCGAGGCAAAGCACTGAAGCTTTCTTT. The chain employs TRBV20-1 and TRBJ1-1, with no clear D. The V end was cut by 6 bases, the J end by 4 bases, with 9 bases between. This CDR3 comprises 11 residues. Germline V gene data show CDR1 as DFQATT and CDR2 as SNEGSKA (reference sequence).

There are a few counts of this clonotype. This sequence joins TRBV27 and TRBJ1-3; 8 bases are shared with TRBD1. Germline CDR1 and CDR2: MNHEY and SMNVEV (reference sequence). V lost 6 bases to trimming and J lost 2 bases; unmatched junction nucleotides: 6. CDR3 length equals 15 residues. The DNA of the CDR3 is TGTGCCAGCAGCCCTGACAGGGGAACTGGAAACACCATATATTTT. Translation gives CASSPDRGTGNTIYF.

The V call is TRBV27, the J call TRBJ2-7; TRBD2 matches 13 bases. There are 14 residues in the CDR3. The ends lost 6 bases at V and 5 bases at J; junction bases unmatched: 4. Germline loops: CDR1 MNHEY, CDR2 SMNVEV (reference sequence). CDR3 DNA: TGTGCCAGCAGGGGACTAGCGGGAATAAACGAGCAGTACTTC. Its protein product is CASRGLAGINEQYF.

V and J are TRBV7-9 and TRBJ1-4; TRBD1 agrees at 7 bases. Germline V lookup: CDR1 SEHNR, CDR2 FQNEAQ (reference sequence). The CDR3 has 14 amino acids. V shed 7 bases and J 0 bases; nucleotides not matched to a gene: 2. The CDR3 is CASTQGATNEKLFF. The DNA for the CDR3 is TGTGCCAGCACCCAGGGGGCAACTAATGAAAAACTGTTTTTT.

The V gene is TRBV10-3, the J gene TRBJ2-1; 8 bases agree with TRBD2. Germline trimming cut 7 bases from V and 9 bases from J; bases unmatched to any gene: 8. CDR1 and CDR2 (germline): ENHRY, SYGVKD. The CDR3 has 13 residues. The CDR3 nucleotides are TGTGCCATCAATGGACTAGCAGGGAGTGAGCAGTTCTTC. It is translated as CAINGLAGSEQFF.

The gene calls are TRBV30 and TRBJ2-4; 7 bases are a match to TRBD1. CDR1 and CDR2 (germline): GTSNPN, SVGIG (reference sequence). With 0 bases clipped from V and 1 base from J, the junction kept 6 bases outside the gene matches. The CDR3 covers 16 residues. This CDR3 reads CAWSVQGRGAKNIQYF. Written as DNA, the CDR3 is TGTGCCTGGAGTGTACAAGGCAGGGGGGCCAAAAACATTCAGTACTTC.

There are many counts of this clonotype. The J gene is TRBJ1-1, the V gene TRBV20-1; D is unclear. The length of the CDR3 is 13 residues. CDR1 DFQATT and CDR2 SNEGSKA come from the germline V gene (reference sequence). V gave up 4 bases and J gave up 0 bases, with 9 bases separating them. The CDR3 nucleotides read TGCAGTGCTAAGGACGGATTGAACACTGAAGCTTTCTTT. Translating it yields CSAKDGLNTEAFF.

This clonotype was detected a few times. This sequence joins TRBV12-3 or TRBV12-4 and TRBJ1-1; D is ambiguous. V was trimmed by 6 bases and J by 5 bases, leaving 7 bases between them. This CDR3 comprises 11 residues. The CDR3, as DNA: TGTGCCAGCAGGGTCGGGACTGAAGCTTTCTTT. Protein product: CASRVGTEAFF.

This chain connects TRBV6-2 or TRBV6-3 to TRBJ2-7; no reliable D call. The CDR3 is made up of 12 amino acids. The V end was cut by 2 bases, the J end by 3 bases, with 5 bases between. CDR1 and CDR2 from the germline V gene are MNHEY and SVGEGT. CDR3 protein: CASSYTRYEQYF. The CDR3 DNA sequence: TGTGCCAGCAGTTACACGCGCTACGAGCAGTACTTC.

This clonotype was seen only a few times. The chain carries TRBV28 and TRBJ1-5; D uncertain. V gave up 2 bases and J gave up 1 base, with 9 bases separating them. Germline CDR1 reads MDHEN; CDR2 reads SYDVKM. There are 15 residues in the CDR3. The CDR3 here is CASSLRGDSNQPQHF. CDR3 sequence (DNA): TGTGCCAGCAGTTTAAGAGGAGACAGCAATCAGCCCCAGCATTTT.

At least ten counts were recorded for this clonotype. The genes are TRBV4-3 and TRBJ2-3; 7 bases match TRBD2. The V and J ends lost 0 bases and 0 bases, in that order; junction bases with no gene match: 6. CDR1 is LGHNA and CDR2 is YSLEER in the germline V gene. This CDR3 comprises 17 residues. The CDR3, as DNA: TGCGCCAGCAGCCAAGATCGGAGCGGGATTAGCACAGATACGCAGTATTTT. It specifies CASSQDRSGISTDTQYF.

This clonotype has just a few counts. V gene TRBV4-2 combines with J gene TRBJ2-3; D tentatively reads TRBD1 or TRBD2 (7 bases each). The V gene lost 0 bases and the J gene lost 1 base, with 14 bases spanning the gap. The CDR3 sequence is 17 residues long. Germline lookup yields CDR1 LGHNA and CDR2 YNFKEQ. CDR3: CASSQEGSGTGTDTQYF. CDR3 DNA sequence: TGTGCCAGCAGCCAAGAAGGGAGCGGGACAGGCACAGATACGCAGTATTTT.

The chain uses TRBV20-1 and TRBJ1-5; no definite D call. Germline V gives CDR1 DFQATT, CDR2 SNEGSKA (reference sequence). This CDR3 is built from 14 residues. V was cut by 5 bases and J by 6 bases, with 17 bases left in between. The DNA of the CDR3 is TGCAGTGCTCTCCTGGGCAGCCGGGGTCAGCCCCAGCATTTT. Encoded protein: CSALLGSRGQPQHF.

The chain links TRBV5-1 to TRBJ1-5, with 7 bases that match TRBD1. V lost 0 bases and J lost 7; bases outside the gene matches: 7. Germline lookup yields CDR1 SGHRS and CDR2 YFSETQ. CDR3 length: 15 residues. The CDR3: CASSLAGTENQPQHF. CDR3 in DNA: TGCGCCAGCAGCTTGGCCGGGACAGAAAACCAGCCCCAGCATTTT.

This clonotype has only a few counts. The chain employs TRBV4-3 and TRBJ2-2; D might be TRBD2 (5 bases). The V end lost 2 bases, the J end lost 2 bases, and 12 bases lay between the germline ends. The CDR3 extends over 16 amino acids. Germline CDR1 and CDR2: LGHNA and YSLEER. The CDR3: CASSQRRQFNTGELFF. CDR3 in DNA: TGCGCCAGCAGCCAAAGGAGGCAGTTCAACACCGGGGAGCTGTTTTTT.

J is TRBJ2-6 and V is TRBV2; 8 bases map to TRBD1. The ends lost 5 bases at V and 2 bases at J; junction bases unmatched: 11. CDR3 length equals 18 residues. The germline CDR1 and CDR2 sequences are SNHLY and FYNNEI. The CDR3 spells CASSSQGASTTGANVLTF. The CDR3 region has the DNA TGTGCCAGCAGTAGCCAGGGGGCGTCTACCACTGGGGCCAACGTCCTGACTTTC.

The rearrangement uses TRBV11-2 and TRBJ2-7, with TRBD2 matching over 12 bases. V gave up 5 bases and J gave up 5 bases; unmatched junction bases: 7. This CDR3 is 15 amino acids long. Per the germline V gene, CDR1 is SGHAT and CDR2 is FQNNGV. CDR3 nucleotide sequence: TGTGCCAGCAGCACCCGGACTAGCGGGAAGGACGAGCAGTACTTC. Translated, it gives CASSTRTSGKDEQYF.

This clonotype was counted only a few times. The J gene is TRBJ2-3, the V gene TRBV20-1; maybe TRBD1 (6 bases). Germline V gene lookup returns CDR1 DFQATT and CDR2 SNEGSKA (reference sequence). CDR3 length: 14 amino acids. V dropped 5 bases and J dropped 4 bases, with 16 bases sitting between them. The CDR3, as DNA: TGCAGTGCTCTACACAGGGCCGGAGCAGATACGCAGTATTTT. Protein: CSALHRAGADTQYF.

The rearrangement joins TRBV7-6 to TRBJ2-7, with 7 bases lining up with TRBD1. Germline CDR1 SGHVS, CDR2 FNYEAQ. The CDR3 contains 14 residues. Losses at the gene ends were 1 base for V and 2 bases for J; bases not matched to a gene: 2. This chain's CDR3 is CASSLDQGAYEQYF. The CDR3 DNA sequence: TGTGCCAGCAGCTTAGATCAGGGGGCCTACGAGCAGTACTTC.

This clonotype was seen only a few times. The chain is built from TRBV7-2 and TRBJ2-7; 7 bases match TRBD1. The CDR3 consists of 14 residues. The germline V gene encodes CDR1 SGHTA and CDR2 FQGNSA. J was trimmed by 7 bases and V by 6 bases; bases with no gene match: 12. The CDR3 region has the DNA TGTGCCAGCAGGCTCGGGCAGGCCAGGGGGGAGCAGTACTTC. This encodes CASRLGQARGEQYF.

This clonotype was detected only a few times. This rearrangement joins TRBV18 to TRBJ1-1, with D perhaps TRBD1 (6 bases). The length of the CDR3 is 14 residues. From germline, CDR1 is KGHSH and CDR2 LQKENI. The V end lost 5 bases, the J end lost 7 bases, and 17 bases lay between the germline ends. CDR3 region: CASSSDSLAGEAFF. As DNA, the CDR3 is TGTGCCAGCTCATCGGACAGCCTTGCGGGTGAAGCTTTCTTT.

Here the CDR3 DNA reads TGTGCCAGCAGCCATCGATGGGACAGGGTCCACGAGCAGTACTTC. Its protein is CASSHRWDRVHEQYF. The V and J genes are TRBV2 and TRBJ2-7, with 9 bases identical to TRBD1. From germline, CDR1 is SNHLY and CDR2 FYNNEI. This CDR3 is 15 amino acids long. V lost 6 bases to trimming and J lost 5 bases; unmatched junction nucleotides: 11.

The V call is TRBV6-1, the J call TRBJ2-3; 8 bases are a match to TRBD2. This CDR3 has 15 residues. With V trimmed by 7 bases and J by 0 bases, 6 bases remained unmatched. Germline loops: CDR1 MNHNS, CDR2 SASEGT. Here the CDR3 reads CASTRTGGSTDTQYF. In DNA form, the CDR3 reads TGTGCCAGCACCCGAACGGGGGGGAGCACAGATACGCAGTATTTT.

There are a few counts of this clonotype. The J gene is TRBJ1-5, the V gene TRBV6-6; possible D gene TRBD1, 5 bases. Germline assignment: CDR1 MNHNY and CDR2 SVGAGI (reference sequence). V shed 7 bases and J shed 7 bases, with 17 bases lying between them. The CDR3 totals 14 residues. This CDR3 is CASTGGSPGQPQHF. In nucleotides, the CDR3 is TGTGCCAGCACTGGGGGGAGCCCTGGCCAGCCCCAGCATTTT.

This sequence joins TRBV28 and TRBJ2-5; no clear D gene. CDR3 length equals 13 residues. Per the germline V gene, CDR1 is MDHEN and CDR2 is SYDVKM. V was clipped by 2 bases and J by 5 bases, with 9 bases between them. Here the CDR3 DNA reads TGTGCCAGCAGTTTAAGCCGCTCGGAGACCCAGTACTTC. This codes for CASSLSRSETQYF.